These 21 T cell receptor beta chains came from one sample sequenced in a study of blood T cell repertoires in COVID-19. Only in-frame clones appear in the TCRdb table, and some are missing; sequencing was by immunoSEQ multiplex PCR. The sample holds about 43,000 clones, roughly four fifths seen once. What was sequenced was peripheral blood. These receptors originate from a woman aged 55-70 years with acute or convalescent COVID-19.

The chain couples TRBV19 to TRBJ2-7; no firm D call. CDR3 length: 14 residues. V gave up 5 bases and J gave up 2 bases, with 13 bases separating them. The germline V gene has CDR1 LNHDA and CDR2 SQIVND (reference sequence). CDR3 region: CASSSRLVPYEQYF. CDR3 coding DNA: TGTGCCAGTAGTTCAAGACTGGTACCCTACGAGCAGTACTTC.

This chain joins TRBV27 and TRBJ2-5, with D possibly matching TRBD2 (5 bases). CDR3 length: 15 amino acids. Trimming took off 6 bases at V and 1 base at J, with 15 bases between the two ends. The germline V gene encodes CDR1 MNHEY and CDR2 SMNVEV (reference sequence). CDR3 DNA sequence: TGTGCCAGCAGCCCCGCCGGGAAATTCCAAGAGACCCAGTACTTC. Encoded protein: CASSPAGKFQETQYF.

This chain uses TRBV4-1 with TRBJ1-1; 9 bases line up with TRBD1. This CDR3 has 16 amino acids. Unmatched junction bases numbered 5, after V lost 0 bases and J lost 3 bases. Germline CDR1 and CDR2: MGHRA and YSYEKL. The CDR3 region is CASSQEWDRVDTEAFF. CDR3 nucleotides: TGCGCCAGCAGCCAAGAATGGGACAGGGTAGACACTGAAGCTTTCTTT.

V is TRBV25-1 and J is TRBJ2-7; D may be TRBD1 (5 bases). This CDR3 spans 12 amino acids. With 0 bases removed from V and 12 bases from J, the gap between germline ends came to 12 bases. Germline CDR1 is MGHDK and CDR2 is SYGVNS. The CDR3 sequence is CASSEYRSGRYF. Written as DNA, the CDR3 is TGTGCCAGCAGTGAATATCGGTCAGGGCGGTACTTC.

The rearrangement joins TRBV13 to TRBJ1-4, with D possibly TRBD1 on 6 matching bases. The CDR3 is 15 residues long. Trimming removed 5 bases from V and 0 bases from J, with 10 bases in between. The germline CDR1 and CDR2 sequences are PRHDT and FYEKMQ (reference sequence). CDR3 DNA sequence: TGTGCCAGCAGCCTCACAGGGCCAACTAATGAAAAACTGTTTTTT. As protein: CASSLTGPTNEKLFF.

This chain joins TRBV5-1 and TRBJ2-1; TRBD2 aligns across 8 bases. The CDR3 totals 15 residues. V dropped 4 bases and J dropped 4; count of bases not matched to a gene: 7. Germline CDR1 SGHRS, CDR2 YFSETQ. The CDR3 region has the DNA TGCGCCAGCAGCAATAGCGGGGCTTCTTACAATGAGCAGTTCTTC. Translated, it gives CASSNSGASYNEQFF.

This chain connects TRBV5-1 to TRBJ2-7; TRBD2 matches at 12 bases. V was clipped by 3 bases and J by 2 bases; unmatched bases: 6. In germline, CDR1 is SGHRS, CDR2 YFSETQ. The CDR3 sequence is 16 residues long. CDR3 nucleotide sequence: TGCGCCAGCAGCTCCTGGACTAGCGGGGCCACCTACGAGCAGTACTTC. The encoded protein is CASSSWTSGATYEQYF. The full variable domain, in which reference TRBV5-1 and TRBJ2-7 provide the parts outside the CDR3, is KAGVTQTPRYLIKTRGQQVTLSCSPISGHRSVSWYQQTPGQGLQFLFEYFSETQRNKGNFPGRFSGRQFSNSRSEMNVSTLELGDSALYLCASSSWTSGATYEQYFGPGTRLTVT.

The chain links TRBV5-1 to TRBJ2-5; TRBD2 matches 13 bases. The CDR3 is 16 residues long. Germline V gene data show CDR1 as SGHRS and CDR2 as YFSETQ. The ends lost 4 bases at V and 4 bases at J; junction bases unmatched: 7. CDR3 coding DNA: TGCGCCAGCAGCCCGGGACTAGCGGGGAGAGGAGAGACCCAGTACTTC. Translation: CASSPGLAGRGETQYF.

This clone is a singleton in its sample. This chain connects TRBV9 to TRBJ2-1, with a possible D match to TRBD2 (6 bases). The CDR3 runs to 13 residues. Trimming removed 3 bases at V and 6 bases at J, with 10 bases between. The germline V gene has CDR1 SGDLS and CDR2 YYNGEE. DNA for the CDR3: TGTGCCAGCAGCGCGGGAGCGGGCAATGAGCAGTTCTTC. It encodes CASSAGAGNEQFF.

In this sample, this clone turned up once. The chain has TRBV7-3 and TRBJ2-1, with a tentative D call TRBD2 (5 bases). V gave up 4 bases and J gave up 4 bases, with 17 bases separating them. Germline assignment: CDR1 SGHTA and CDR2 FQGTGA. The CDR3 covers 16 residues. Written as DNA, the CDR3 is TGTGCCAGCAGCTCCCTCGGAAGCGGAAGATACAATGAGCAGTTCTTC. Translating it yields CASSSLGSGRYNEQFF.

The chain links TRBV11-3 to TRBJ2-3; 10 bases are shared with TRBD2. V was clipped by 4 bases and J by 1 base; unmatched bases: 2. CDR3 length: 15 residues. The germline V gene encodes CDR1 SGHNT and CDR2 YENEEA. CDR3 residues: CASSYGTSGTDTQYF. In nucleotides, the CDR3 is TGTGCCAGCAGCTACGGGACTAGCGGCACAGATACGCAGTATTTT.

The chain joins TRBV10-2 to TRBJ1-2; possible D gene TRBD1, 5 bases. Germline values: CDR1 WSHSY, CDR2 SAAADI. The CDR3 covers 14 residues. Trimming took 5 bases from V and 4 from J, leaving 14 bases between them. CDR3 nucleotides: TGCGCCAGCAGTTCCCGACAGCTTTCCTATGGCTACACCTTC. This encodes CASSSRQLSYGYTF.

The chain has TRBV6-6 and TRBJ1-1; 8 nucleotides line up with TRBD1. V was clipped by 5 bases and J by 8 bases; unmatched bases: 4. The CDR3 totals 12 residues. Germline lookup yields CDR1 MNHNY and CDR2 SVGAGI (reference sequence). CDR3 nucleotide sequence: TGTGCCAGCAGTCCCCGGGACAGGGAAGCTTTCTTT. As protein: CASSPRDREAFF.

In this sample, this clone turned up once. The chain employs TRBV5-4 and TRBJ2-7; 7 positions match TRBD1. V trimming: 4 bases; J trimming: 3 bases; junction bases outside the gene matches: 7. The CDR3 runs to 14 residues. In germline, CDR1 is SGHNT, CDR2 YYREEE (reference sequence). The CDR3 DNA follows: TGTGCCAGCAGCAATAGACAGGGATACTACGAGCAGTACTTC. Protein sequence: CASSNRQGYYEQYF.

CDR3 residues: CASSLFDSSYEQYF. CDR3 DNA: TGTGCCAGCAGCCTCTTTGACAGCTCCTACGAGCAGTACTTC. V and J are TRBV3-1 (or the pseudogene TRBV3-2) and TRBJ2-7; tentatively, D is TRBD1 (5 bases). In germline, CDR1 is LGHDT, CDR2 YNNKEL (reference sequence). The CDR3 runs to 14 residues. Trimming left V 4 bases short and J 0 bases short, with 10 bases between.

The chain combines TRBV27 with TRBJ2-2, with D possibly being TRBD2 (5 bases). The germline CDR1 and CDR2 sequences are MNHEY and SMNVEV (reference sequence). The CDR3 sequence is 15 residues long. Trimming removed 7 bases at V and 7 bases at J, with 19 bases between. The CDR3 bases are TGTGCCAGCATGGCGAGGGCCTATACCTTCGGGGAGCTGTTTTTT. It encodes CASMARAYTFGELFF.

The J gene is TRBJ1-6, the V gene TRBV7-8; D is uncertain. V was clipped by 5 bases and J by 9 bases, with 14 bases between them. Per germline, CDR1 SGHVS and CDR2 FQNEAQ. The CDR3 sequence is 14 residues long. The CDR3 region is CASSPQRGASPLHF. Here the CDR3 DNA reads TGTGCCAGCAGCCCACAACGAGGAGCTTCACCCCTCCACTTT. Drawing the rest from reference TRBV7-8 and TRBJ1-6, the complete variable domain is GAGVSQSPRYKVAKRGQDVALRCDPISGHVSLFWYQQALGQGPEFLTYFQNEAQLDKSGLPSDRFFAERPEGSVSTLKIQRTQQEDSAVYLCASSPQRGASPLHFGNGTRLTVT.

There are a few counts of this clone. The gene calls are TRBV30 and TRBJ1-1; D remains ambiguous. The V gene's germline CDR1 is GTSNPN and CDR2 SVGIG (reference sequence). V was cut by 0 bases and J by 8 bases, with 13 bases left in between. There are 13 residues in the CDR3. For the CDR3, the DNA is TGTGCCTGGAGTGTAAACCTCTTAGCGGAAGCTTTCTTT. It is translated as CAWSVNLLAEAFF. Together with reference TRBV30 and TRBJ1-1, the CDR3 gives the full variable domain: SQTIHQWPATLVQPVGSPLSLECTVEGTSNPNLYWYRQAAGRGLQLLFYSVGIGQISSEVPQNLSASRPQDRQFILSSKKLLLSDSGFYLCAWSVNLLAEAFFGQGTRLTVV.

This rearrangement joins TRBV9 to TRBJ1-6; D is unclear. Trimming removed 4 bases at V and 7 bases at J, with 15 bases between. CDR3 length: 15 amino acids. Germline V gene lookup returns CDR1 SGDLS and CDR2 YYNGEE. This chain's CDR3 is CASSPSPGGNSPLHF. The CDR3 DNA sequence: TGTGCCAGCAGCCCCTCTCCGGGAGGCAATTCACCCCTCCACTTT.

In this sample, this clone turned up once. CDR3 loop: CASSQGPTGRNEQFF. CDR3 nucleotides: TGTGCCAGCAGCCAAGGGCCGACAGGGCGGAATGAGCAGTTCTTC. The chain employs TRBV3-1 (or the pseudogene TRBV3-2) and TRBJ2-1, with 7 bases matching TRBD1. CDR3 length equals 15 residues. The V segment lost 1 base and the J segment 7 bases; nucleotides outside the gene matches: 7. CDR1 and CDR2 from the germline V gene are LGHDT and YNNKEL (reference sequence).

The chain has TRBV6-2 or TRBV6-3 and TRBJ2-6, with D maybe TRBD1 (5 bases). Trimming pared 3 bases from V and 2 bases from J, leaving 14 bases between. The CDR3 sequence is 17 residues long. CDR1 and CDR2 (germline): MNHEY, SVGEGT. CDR3 sequence: CASSYRQGKTGANVLTF. In DNA, the CDR3 is TGTGCCAGCAGTTATAGGCAGGGTAAAACTGGGGCCAACGTCCTGACTTTC.